The clone carrying this T cell receptor beta chain has only a few counts. The antigen is unknown. These data are taken from a study of T-cell memory formation after mild COVID-19. At the level of the study: The study found TCR clusters largely donor specific.

MiXCR, run by TCRdb on the 5' RACE reads, gives a single entry per CDR3 protein. The table records around 340,000 distinct CDR3 sequences, 10% to 15% of them present only once. Study-wide points: Among contracting clones, CD4+ were mainly CM/EM and CD8+ enriched in EMRA.

The CDR3 has 16 residues. In germline, CDR1 is MGHRA, CDR2 YSYEKL. The trim removed 6 bases at V and 5 bases at J, leaving 11 bases unmatched. Sequencing input: PBMCs or a T cell subset sorted from them (not recorded which). The TCR comes from a man younger than 30 who had mild COVID-19 (a few samples of this study predate the infection). Cell type and time point are not known. The rearrangement uses TRBV4-1 and TRBJ2-1; TRBD2 matches at 9 bases. In nucleotides, the CDR3 is TGCGCCAGCAGGTCGTTGAGCGGGGGGTCGGACAATGAGCAGTTCTTC. Translation: CASRSLSGGSDNEQFF.